Sequencing of this T cell receptor (beta chain) was carried out in a study of spatial heterogeneity in lung cancer. Study-wide background: PBMC samples from follow-up, where available, were sequenced a median of about 22 months after resection. There were consistently more beta-chain sequences detected than alpha-chain sequences.

This CDR3 is built from 13 residues. Trimming cost V 5 bases and J 11 bases; bases outside gene matches: 8. Per the germline V gene, CDR1 is DFQATT and CDR2 is SNEGSKA (reference sequence). TCR cDNA molecules were tagged individually, and each one carried a unique molecular identifier. TCRdb reanalysed the 5' RACE reads using MiXCR and keeps one entry per CDR3 protein. The table shows some 36,000 distinct CDR3 sequences, with around 7.6% occurring only once. There are many counts of this clonotype. Its antigen is not identified. Indicated time point: blood at routine non-recurrence follow-up after resection. Findings and limits, study-wide: Follow-up blood showed ubiquitous expanded tumor TCRs less than blood at resection did.

This material consisted of PBMCs, taken at follow-up. The TCR was taken from a male donor with early-stage non-small cell lung cancer. The rearrangement uses TRBV20-1 and TRBJ1-6; 8 positions agree with TRBD1. The chain's CDR3 is CSAWTGHRTPLHF. In DNA, the CDR3 is TGCAGTGCTTGGACAGGGCATAGGACACCCCTCCACTTT.